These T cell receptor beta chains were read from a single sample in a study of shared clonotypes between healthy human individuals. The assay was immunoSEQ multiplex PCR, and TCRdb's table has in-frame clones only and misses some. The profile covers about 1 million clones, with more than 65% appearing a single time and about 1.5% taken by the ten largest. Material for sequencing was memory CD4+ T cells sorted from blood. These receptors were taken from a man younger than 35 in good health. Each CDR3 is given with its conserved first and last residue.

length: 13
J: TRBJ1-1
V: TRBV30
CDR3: CAWGGQKGTEAFF

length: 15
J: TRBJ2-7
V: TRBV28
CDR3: CASRDGTGWAYEQYF

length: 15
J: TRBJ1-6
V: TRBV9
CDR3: CASRTGAKWDSPLHF

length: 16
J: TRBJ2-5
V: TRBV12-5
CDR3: CASGPAGLAGGETQYF

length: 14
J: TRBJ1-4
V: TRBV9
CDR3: CASSATKGSEKLFF

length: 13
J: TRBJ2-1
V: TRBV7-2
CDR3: CASSLDRGNEQFF

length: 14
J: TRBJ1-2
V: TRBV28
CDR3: CASREPGQTYGYTF

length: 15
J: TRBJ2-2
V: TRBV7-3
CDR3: CASRPGTLNTGELFF

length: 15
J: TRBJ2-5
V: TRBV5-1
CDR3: CASSLAVEFGQTQYF

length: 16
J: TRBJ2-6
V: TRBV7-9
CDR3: CASSSQAAAGANVLTF

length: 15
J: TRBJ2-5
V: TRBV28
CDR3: CASRQGKMWQETQYF

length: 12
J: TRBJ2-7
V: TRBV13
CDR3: CASSLRIYEQYF

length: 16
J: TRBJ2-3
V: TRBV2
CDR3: CASSEAGGPSTDTQYF

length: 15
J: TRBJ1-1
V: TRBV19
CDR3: CASSVWGDVGTEAFF

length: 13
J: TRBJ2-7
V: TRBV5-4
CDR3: CASSLGAGPEQYF

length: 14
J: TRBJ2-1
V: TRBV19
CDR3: CATTDPFVHNEQFF

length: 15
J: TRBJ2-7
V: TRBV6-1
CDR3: CASSEGSGDTYEQYF

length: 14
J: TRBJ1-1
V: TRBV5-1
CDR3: CASSPEGPSTEAFF

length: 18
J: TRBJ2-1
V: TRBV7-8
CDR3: CASSLRTRGDHLYNEQFF

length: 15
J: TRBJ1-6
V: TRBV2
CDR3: CASSGVGQGASPLHF

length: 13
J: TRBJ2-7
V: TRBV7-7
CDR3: CASSPDRGDEQYF

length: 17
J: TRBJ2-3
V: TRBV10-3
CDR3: CAISESGAGGHTDTQYF

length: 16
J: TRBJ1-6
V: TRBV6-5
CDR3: CASSWGQSSYNSPLHF

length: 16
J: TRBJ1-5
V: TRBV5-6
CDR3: CASSSRGAGRNQPQHF

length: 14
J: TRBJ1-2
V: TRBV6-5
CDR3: CASSYTGTGYGYTF

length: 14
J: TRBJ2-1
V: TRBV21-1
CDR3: CASSPRGSFGEQFF

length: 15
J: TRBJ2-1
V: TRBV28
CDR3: CASSPLGGVFNEQFF

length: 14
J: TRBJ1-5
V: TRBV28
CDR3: CASTLGRGWQPQHF

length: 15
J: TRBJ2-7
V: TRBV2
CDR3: CASSDMGQGNFEQYF

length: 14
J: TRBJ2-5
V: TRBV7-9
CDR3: CASSPRGAQETQYF

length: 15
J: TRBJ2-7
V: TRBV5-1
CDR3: CASSLAGTGGHEQYF

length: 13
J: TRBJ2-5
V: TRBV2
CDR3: CANKRQVQETQYF

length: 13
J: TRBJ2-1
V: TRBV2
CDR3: CASSLRPYNEQFF

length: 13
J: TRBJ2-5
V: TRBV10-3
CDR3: CAIGSSVQETQYF

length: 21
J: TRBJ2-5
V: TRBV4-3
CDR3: CASSPRHKTSGTRSHEETQYF

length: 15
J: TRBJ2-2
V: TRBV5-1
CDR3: CASSQDRLNTGELFF

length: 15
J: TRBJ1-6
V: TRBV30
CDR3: CAWSVRGQSRSPLHF

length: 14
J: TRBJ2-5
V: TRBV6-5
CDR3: CASSEQGGTGTQYF